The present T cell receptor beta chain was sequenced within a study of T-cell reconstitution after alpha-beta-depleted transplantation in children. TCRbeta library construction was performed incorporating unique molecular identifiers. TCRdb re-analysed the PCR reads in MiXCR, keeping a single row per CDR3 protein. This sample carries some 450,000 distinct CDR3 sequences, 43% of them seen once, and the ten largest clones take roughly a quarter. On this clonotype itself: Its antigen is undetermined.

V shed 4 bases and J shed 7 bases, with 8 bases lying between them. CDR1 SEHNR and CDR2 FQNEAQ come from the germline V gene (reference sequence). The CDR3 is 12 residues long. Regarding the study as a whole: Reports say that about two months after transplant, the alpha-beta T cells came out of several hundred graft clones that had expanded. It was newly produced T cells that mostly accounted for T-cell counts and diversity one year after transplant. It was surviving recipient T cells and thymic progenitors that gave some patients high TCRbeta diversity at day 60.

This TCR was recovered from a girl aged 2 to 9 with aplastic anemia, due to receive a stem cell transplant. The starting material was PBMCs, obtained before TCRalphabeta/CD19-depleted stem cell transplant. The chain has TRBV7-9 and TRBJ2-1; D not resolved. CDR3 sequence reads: CASSWRENEQFF. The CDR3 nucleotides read TGTGCCAGCAGCTGGAGAGAGAATGAGCAGTTCTTC.